Included here is one T cell receptor (beta chain) sequence, with context. Under the authors' procedure: Counts of nucleated cells, estimated from reference gene primer amplification, were obtained. Some clones are missing from TCRdb's copy, which holds only in-frame ones; the method was immunoSEQ multiplex PCR. Clone size and the V and J calls come from that table; the DNA yielded D and trimming. The sample gives around 220,000 clones, around 80% of which show up once; about 9.4% is in the top ten. The sample belongs to a study of blood T cell repertoires in COVID-19. For the study at large: Samples came from the United States, Italy and Spain, spanning acute and convalescent COVID-19. PBMCs, B-cell-depleted T cells, or T cells provided the cDNA or gDNA that made up the material.

The receptor was isolated from a woman aged 80 or over with acute or convalescent COVID-19. What was sequenced was peripheral blood.

Here the CDR3 reads CAISEQGLAGTNEQFF. The DNA for the CDR3 is TGTGCCATCAGTGAGCAGGGACTAGCGGGGACTAATGAGCAGTTCTTC. V gene TRBV10-3 combines with J gene TRBJ2-1; 13 positions agree with TRBD2. Germline-derived CDR1 and CDR2 are ENHRY and SYGVKD. The J segment lost 7 bases and the V segment lost 2 bases, leaving 5 bases of the junction unmatched. This CDR3 contains 16 residues.